These 4 T cell receptor beta chains were all obtained from the same sample, sequenced in a study of cytomegalovirus exposure and HLA in healthy donors. Method: immunoSEQ multiplex PCR; TCRdb's copy keeps in-frame clones and lacks some. The sample yields roughly 220,000 clones, approximately 88% seen once. The sample taken for sequencing was PBMCs. Receptors were obtained from a woman aged 30 to 39 in good health and CMV-seropositive.

The J gene is TRBJ2-7, the V gene TRBV19; either TRBD1 or TRBD2 may fit D (5 bases each). Deletions cut 5 bases from V and 3 bases from J, with 14 bases between. In germline, CDR1 is LNHDA, CDR2 SQIVND (reference sequence). The CDR3 contains 14 residues. The CDR3 DNA reads TGTGCCAGTAGTCCACGGGACCGCCTCTACGAGCAGTACTTC. Amino acid sequence: CASSPRDRLYEQYF.

The genes are TRBV6-1 and TRBJ2-3; unclear D gene. The CDR3 sequence is 15 residues long. CDR1 and CDR2 (germline): MNHNS, SASEGT. Trimming stripped 9 bases from V and 0 bases from J, with 16 bases between. The CDR3 nucleotides read TGTGCCAGTACCCTCCAGCCCGGGAGCACAGATACGCAGTATTTT. Protein product: CASTLQPGSTDTQYF.

The J gene is TRBJ2-7, the V gene TRBV6-1, with D perhaps TRBD2 (6 bases). Germline lookup yields CDR1 MNHNS and CDR2 SASEGT. The V end was cut by 2 bases, the J end by 6 bases, with 17 bases between. CDR3 length equals 15 residues. The CDR3 DNA follows: TGTGCCAGCAGTGAAAGGGTTTTAGGAGGGGTCGAGCAGTACTTC. The encoded protein is CASSERVLGGVEQYF.

The chain is built from TRBV27 and TRBJ2-5; the match to TRBD2 covers 7 bases. CDR3 size: 15 residues. The junction had 6 bases not matched to a gene; V was cut back by 5 bases and J by 0 bases. CDR1 MNHEY and CDR2 SMNVEV come from the germline V gene (reference sequence). CDR3 sequence: CASSPGRGDQETQYF. The CDR3 DNA sequence: TGTGCCAGCAGTCCGGGTCGGGGGGACCAAGAGACCCAGTACTTC.